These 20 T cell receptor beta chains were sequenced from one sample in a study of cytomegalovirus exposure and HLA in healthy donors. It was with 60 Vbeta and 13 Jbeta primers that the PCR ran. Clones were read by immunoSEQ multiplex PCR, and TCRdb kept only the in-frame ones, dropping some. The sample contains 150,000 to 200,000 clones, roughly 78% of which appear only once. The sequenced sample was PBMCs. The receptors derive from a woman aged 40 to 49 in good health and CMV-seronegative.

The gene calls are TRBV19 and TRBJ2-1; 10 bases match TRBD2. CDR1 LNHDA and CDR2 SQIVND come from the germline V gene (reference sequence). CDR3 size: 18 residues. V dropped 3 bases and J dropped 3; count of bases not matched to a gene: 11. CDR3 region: CASSIHNPTSGYYNEQFF. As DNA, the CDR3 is TGTGCCAGTAGTATCCACAACCCGACTAGCGGGTACTACAATGAGCAGTTCTTC.

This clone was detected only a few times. The DNA for the CDR3 is TGCGCCAGCAGCCAAGATTGGGGGGGCTCCTACGAGCAGTACTTC. Protein product: CASSQDWGGSYEQYF. The V and J genes are TRBV4-1 and TRBJ2-7, with 7 bases identical to TRBD2. V was pared by 0 bases and J by 0 bases, with 2 bases of the junction left unmatched. This CDR3 has 15 amino acids. Germline CDR1 is MGHRA and CDR2 is YSYEKL.

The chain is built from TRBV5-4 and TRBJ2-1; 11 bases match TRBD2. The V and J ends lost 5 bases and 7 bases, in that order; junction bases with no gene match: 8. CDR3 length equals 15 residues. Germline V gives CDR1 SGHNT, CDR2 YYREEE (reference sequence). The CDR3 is CASRPTSGIANEQFF. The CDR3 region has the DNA TGTGCCAGCAGACCGACTAGCGGGATAGCGAATGAGCAGTTCTTC. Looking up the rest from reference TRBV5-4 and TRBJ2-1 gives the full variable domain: ETGVTQSPTHLIKTRGQQVTLRCSSQSGHNTVSWYQQALGQGPQFIFQYYREEENGRGNFPPRFSGLQFPNYSSELNVNALELDDSALYLCASRPTSGIANEQFFGPGTRLTVL.

CDR3 region: CASSLSSGEQYF. CDR3 in DNA: TGTGCCAGCAGTTTATCATCGGGCGAGCAGTACTTC. This chain joins TRBV28 and TRBJ2-7; no firm D call. With 1 base removed from V and 6 bases from J, the gap between germline ends came to 7 bases. This CDR3 region has 12 residues. The germline V gene has CDR1 MDHEN and CDR2 SYDVKM.

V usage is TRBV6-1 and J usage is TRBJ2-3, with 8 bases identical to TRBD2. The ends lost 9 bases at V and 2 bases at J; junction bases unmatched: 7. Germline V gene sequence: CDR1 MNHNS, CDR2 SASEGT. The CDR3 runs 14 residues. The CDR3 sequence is CASGVSGDTDTQYF. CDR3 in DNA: TGTGCCAGTGGTGTTAGCGGGGACACAGATACGCAGTATTTT.

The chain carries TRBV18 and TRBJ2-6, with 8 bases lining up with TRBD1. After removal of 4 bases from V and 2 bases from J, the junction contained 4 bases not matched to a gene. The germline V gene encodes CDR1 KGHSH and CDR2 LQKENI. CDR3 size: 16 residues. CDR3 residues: CASSRATGAGANVLTF. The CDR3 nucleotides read TGTGCCAGCTCACGGGCGACAGGGGCTGGGGCCAACGTCCTGACTTTC. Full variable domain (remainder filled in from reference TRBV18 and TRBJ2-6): NAGVMQNPRHLVRRRGQEARLRCSPMKGHSHVYWYRQLPEEGLKFMVYLQKENIIDESGMPKERFSAEFPKEGPSILRIQQVVRGDSAAYFCASSRATGAGANVLTFGAGSRLTVL.

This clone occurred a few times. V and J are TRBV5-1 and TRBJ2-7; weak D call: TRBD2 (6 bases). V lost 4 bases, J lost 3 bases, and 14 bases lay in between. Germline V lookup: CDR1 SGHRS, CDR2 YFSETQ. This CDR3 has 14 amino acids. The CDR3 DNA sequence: TGCGCCAGCAGCCCCGGGGACTCCTTCTACGAGCAGTACTTC. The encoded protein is CASSPGDSFYEQYF.

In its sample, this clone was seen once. The CDR3, as DNA: TGCAGCGTGGGACAGGGTTTGTCTGAAGCTTTCTTT. This sequence encodes CSVGQGLSEAFF. The rearrangement links TRBV29-1 to TRBJ1-1; 9 nucleotides agree with TRBD1. This CDR3 comprises 12 residues. Germline V CDR1 and CDR2: SQVTM, ANQGSEA. Trimming cost V 6 bases and J 6 bases; bases outside gene matches: 5. Complete variable domain (other parts from reference TRBV29-1 and TRBJ1-1): SAVISQKPSRDICQRGTSLTIQCQVDSQVTMMFWYRQQPGQSLTLIATANQGSEATYESGFVIDKFPISRPNLTFSTLTVSNMSPEDSSIYLCSVGQGLSEAFFGQGTRLTVV.

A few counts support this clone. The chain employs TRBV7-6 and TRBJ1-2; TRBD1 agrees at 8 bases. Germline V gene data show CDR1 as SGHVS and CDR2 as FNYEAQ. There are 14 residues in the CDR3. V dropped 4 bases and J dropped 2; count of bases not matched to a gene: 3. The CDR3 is CASSSGQANYGYTF. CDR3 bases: TGTGCCAGCAGCTCGGGACAGGCGAACTATGGCTACACCTTC.

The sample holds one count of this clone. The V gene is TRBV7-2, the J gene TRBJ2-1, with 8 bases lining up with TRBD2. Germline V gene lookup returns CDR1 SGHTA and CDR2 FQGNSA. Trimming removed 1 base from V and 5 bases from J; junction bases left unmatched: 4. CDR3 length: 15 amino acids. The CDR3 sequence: CASSLGAGANNEQFF. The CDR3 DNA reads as TGTGCCAGCAGCTTAGGAGCGGGAGCCAACAATGAGCAGTTCTTC.

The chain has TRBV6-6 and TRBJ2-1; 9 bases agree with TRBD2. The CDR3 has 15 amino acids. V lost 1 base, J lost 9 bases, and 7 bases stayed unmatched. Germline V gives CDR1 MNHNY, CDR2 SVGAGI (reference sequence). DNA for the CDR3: TGTGCCAGCAGTTACTGGGTAGCGGGAGCGGGTGAGCAGTTCTTC. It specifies CASSYWVAGAGEQFF.

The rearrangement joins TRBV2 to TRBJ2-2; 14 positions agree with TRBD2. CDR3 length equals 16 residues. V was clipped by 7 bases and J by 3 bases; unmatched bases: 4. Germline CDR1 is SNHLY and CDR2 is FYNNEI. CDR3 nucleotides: TGTGCCAGCATCGGACTAGCGGGGGGTTACACCGGGGAGCTGTTTTTT. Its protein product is CASIGLAGGYTGELFF.

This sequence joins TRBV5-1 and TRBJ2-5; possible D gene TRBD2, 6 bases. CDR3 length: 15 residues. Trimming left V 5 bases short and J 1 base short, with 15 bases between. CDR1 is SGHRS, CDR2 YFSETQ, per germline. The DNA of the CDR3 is TGCGCCAGCAGTATTGGGGGGTTGGGCCAAGAGACCCAGTACTTC. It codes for CASSIGGLGQETQYF.

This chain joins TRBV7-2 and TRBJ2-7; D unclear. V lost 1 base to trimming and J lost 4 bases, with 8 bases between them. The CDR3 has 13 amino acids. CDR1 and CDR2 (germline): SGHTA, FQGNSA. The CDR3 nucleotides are TGTGCCAGCAGCTTAGAACTGCCGTACGAGCAGTACTTC. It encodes CASSLELPYEQYF.

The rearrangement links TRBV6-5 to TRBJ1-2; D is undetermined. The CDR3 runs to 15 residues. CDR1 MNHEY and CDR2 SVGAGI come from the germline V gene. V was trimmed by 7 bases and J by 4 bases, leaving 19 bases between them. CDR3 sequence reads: CASNLPGSPFYGYTF. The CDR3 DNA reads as TGTGCCAGCAACCTGCCGGGTTCCCCGTTCTATGGCTACACCTTC.

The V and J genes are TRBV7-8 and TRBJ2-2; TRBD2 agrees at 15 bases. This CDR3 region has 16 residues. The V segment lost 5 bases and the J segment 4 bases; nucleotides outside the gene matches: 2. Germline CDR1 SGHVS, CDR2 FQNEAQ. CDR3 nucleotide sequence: TGTGCCAGCAGCCAGGGACTAGCGGGGGGCACCGGGGAGCTGTTTTTT. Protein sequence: CASSQGLAGGTGELFF.

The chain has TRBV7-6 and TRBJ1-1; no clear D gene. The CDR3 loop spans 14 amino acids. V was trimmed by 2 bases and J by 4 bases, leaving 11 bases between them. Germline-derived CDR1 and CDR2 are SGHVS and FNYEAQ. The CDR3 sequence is CASSLSPPVTEAFF. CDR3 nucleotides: TGTGCCAGCAGCTTATCCCCCCCGGTCACTGAAGCTTTCTTT. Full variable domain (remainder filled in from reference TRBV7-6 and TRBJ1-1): GAGVSQSPRYKVTKRGQDVALRCDPISGHVSLYWYRQALGQGPEFLTYFNYEAQQDKSGLPNDRFSAERPEGSISTLTIQRTEQRDSAMYRCASSLSPPVTEAFFGQGTRLTVV.

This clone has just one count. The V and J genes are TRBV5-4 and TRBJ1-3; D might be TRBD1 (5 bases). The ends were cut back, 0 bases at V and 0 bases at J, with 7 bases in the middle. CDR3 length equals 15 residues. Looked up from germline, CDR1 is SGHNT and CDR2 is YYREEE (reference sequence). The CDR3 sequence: CASSLAGGSGNTIYF. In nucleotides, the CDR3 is TGTGCCAGCAGCTTGGCGGGGGGCTCTGGAAACACCATATATTTT.

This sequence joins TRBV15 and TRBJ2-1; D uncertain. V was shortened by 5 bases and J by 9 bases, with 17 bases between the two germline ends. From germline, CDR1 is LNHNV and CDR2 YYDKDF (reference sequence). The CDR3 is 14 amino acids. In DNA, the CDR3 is TGTGCCACCAGCGATCGAGGTGGCATTGGTGAGCAGTTCTTC. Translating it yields CATSDRGGIGEQFF. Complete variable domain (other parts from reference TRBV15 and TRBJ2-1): DAMVIQNPRYQVTQFGKPVTLSCSQTLNHNVMYWYQQKSSQAPKLLFHYYDKDFNNEADTPDNFQSRRPNTSFCFLDIRSPGLGDTAMYLCATSDRGGIGEQFFGPGTRLTVL.

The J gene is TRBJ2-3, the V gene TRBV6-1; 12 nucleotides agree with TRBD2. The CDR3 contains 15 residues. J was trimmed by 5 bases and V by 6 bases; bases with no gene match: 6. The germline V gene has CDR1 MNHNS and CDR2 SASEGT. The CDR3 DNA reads TGTGCCAGCAGGGGACTAGCGGGCCTACTAGATACGCAGTATTTT. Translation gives CASRGLAGLLDTQYF.